Listed here are 12 T cell receptor beta chains from one sample, sequenced in a study of T cell repertoires in cytomegalovirus infection. From the reads, TCRdb called clonotypes with MiXCR, one entry per CDR3 protein. Here the sample spans hundreds of thousands of distinct CDR3 sequences, approximately 25% being singletons. The sample taken for sequencing was CD8+ T cells from PBMCs. The receptors were sampled from a human donor in good health (CMV status not recorded). Some clones in this sample may be carry-over from other donors' samples.

This clonotype was observed at least ten times. The rearrangement links TRBV7-9 to TRBJ1-5, with D perhaps TRBD1 (5 bases). Trimming pared 4 bases from V and 3 bases from J, leaving 16 bases between. CDR3 length equals 16 residues. Germline V gene data show CDR1 as SEHNR and CDR2 as FQNEAQ (reference sequence). The CDR3 DNA reads as TGTGCCAGCAGCTCCTACCGAGGGGACTCCAATCAGCCCCAGCATTTT. Translation: CASSSYRGDSNQPQHF.

This rearrangement joins TRBV29-1 to TRBJ1-2; 7 positions match TRBD1. Germline trimming cut 7 bases from V and 8 bases from J; bases unmatched to any gene: 10. This CDR3 has 12 amino acids. Germline values: CDR1 SQVTM, CDR2 ANQGSEA. CDR3 in amino acids: CSAPTGPGGYTF. The DNA of the CDR3 is TGCAGCGCTCCGACAGGGCCGGGGGGCTACACCTTC.

The genes are TRBV2 and TRBJ1-1; possibly TRBD1 for D (6 bases). This CDR3 has 15 amino acids. Germline lookup yields CDR1 SNHLY and CDR2 FYNNEI. V was pared by 6 bases and J by 0 bases, with 14 bases between. In DNA form, the CDR3 reads TGTGCCAGCAGCCAAGGGGACACCATGAACACTGAAGCTTTCTTT. Amino acids: CASSQGDTMNTEAFF.

This clonotype was seen ten or more times. The chain uses TRBV4-3 and TRBJ2-1; unclear D gene. Per germline, CDR1 LGHNA and CDR2 YSLEER. The CDR3 totals 15 residues. The ends were cut back, 0 bases at V and 0 bases at J, with 6 bases in the middle. CDR3 in amino acids: CASSQDYSSYNEQFF. CDR3 nucleotide sequence: TGCGCCAGCAGCCAAGATTACAGCTCCTACAATGAGCAGTTCTTC.

The chain is built from TRBV14 and TRBJ2-1; TRBD2 might be the D (5 bases). Germline CDR1 SGHDN, CDR2 FVKESK. Trimming took 0 bases from V and 6 from J, leaving 9 bases between them. The CDR3 contains 14 residues. The DNA for the CDR3 is TGTGCCAGCAGCCAAGATTCCGGGATCAATGAGCAGTTCTTC. Residues: CASSQDSGINEQFF. Filled out from reference TRBV14 and TRBJ2-1, the complete variable domain reads EAGVTQFPSHSVIEKGQTVTLRCDPISGHDNLYWYRRVMGKEIKFLLHFVKESKQDESGMPNNRFLAERTGGTYSTLKVQPAELEDSGVYFCASSQDSGINEQFFGPGTRLTVL.

This clonotype was detected a few times. The gene calls are TRBV29-1 and TRBJ2-2; D gene uncertain. The germline V gene has CDR1 SQVTM and CDR2 ANQGSEA. This CDR3 contains 11 residues. CDR3 DNA: TGCAGTCCTACAACCAGGGGGGAGCTGTTTTTT. Translated, it gives CSPTTRGELFF.

V and J are TRBV28 and TRBJ2-1, with 10 positions matching TRBD2. V lost 4 bases to trimming and J lost 0 bases; unmatched junction nucleotides: 12. CDR3 length: 19 residues. Germline V gene data show CDR1 as MDHEN and CDR2 as SYDVKM. Here the CDR3 DNA reads TGTGCCAGCAGTTCATATACTGGACTAGCGGAGGGCTCCTACAATGAGCAGTTCTTC. This translates into CASSSYTGLAEGSYNEQFF.

This clonotype was recorded a few times. CDR3 amino acids: CASSDPRERETQYF. CDR3 coding DNA: TGTGCCAGCAGTGACCCGCGGGAGAGAGAGACCCAGTACTTC. The V gene is TRBV2, the J gene TRBJ2-5, with 7 bases identical to TRBD2. Losses at the gene ends were 3 bases for V and 4 bases for J; bases not matched to a gene: 5. This CDR3 has 14 amino acids. CDR1 and CDR2 from the germline V gene are SNHLY and FYNNEI.

The V gene is TRBV10-3, the J gene TRBJ2-7; tentative D call: TRBD1 (5 bases). The ends were cut back, 3 bases at V and 4 bases at J, with 19 bases in the middle. The CDR3 totals 16 residues. CDR1 and CDR2 (germline): ENHRY, SYGVKD. The CDR3 DNA reads TGTGCCATCAGTGACCCCGGCCAGGGTGTGGGGTACGAGCAGTACTTC. Translated, it gives CAISDPGQGVGYEQYF.

The V gene is TRBV7-6, the J gene TRBJ2-1; the D gene is possibly TRBD2 (5 bases). The CDR3 consists of 16 residues. Trimming shortened V by 7 bases and J by 0 bases, and 16 bases separated the two germline ends. Germline CDR1 SGHVS, CDR2 FNYEAQ. The CDR3 is CASILPGKNSYNEQFF. Here the CDR3 DNA reads TGTGCCAGCATCCTTCCGGGAAAAAACTCCTACAATGAGCAGTTCTTC.

The chain combines TRBV13 with TRBJ1-1, with TRBD1 identical over 7 bases. J was trimmed by 2 bases and V by 6 bases; bases with no gene match: 6. The CDR3 loop spans 14 amino acids. Per germline, CDR1 PRHDT and CDR2 FYEKMQ (reference sequence). Here the CDR3 reads CASSQTGSNTEAFF. The CDR3, as DNA: TGTGCCAGCAGTCAGACAGGGAGTAACACTGAAGCTTTCTTT. The full variable domain, its missing parts supplied by reference TRBV13 and TRBJ1-1, is AAGVIQSPRHLIKEKRETATLKCYPIPRHDTVYWYQQGPGQDPQFLISFYEKMQSDKGSIPDRFSAQQFSDYHSELNMSSLELGDSALYFCASSQTGSNTEAFFGQGTRLTVV.

This clonotype came up many times. This chain uses TRBV10-3 with TRBJ2-1; D is unresolved. Trimming took off 3 bases at V and 0 bases at J, with 18 bases between the two ends. The CDR3 is made up of 18 amino acids. Germline loops: CDR1 ENHRY, CDR2 SYGVKD. CDR3 coding DNA: TGTGCCATCAGTGACGGGCGCAGGACGAAGAGCTCCTACAATGAGCAGTTCTTC. It encodes CAISDGRRTKSSYNEQFF.